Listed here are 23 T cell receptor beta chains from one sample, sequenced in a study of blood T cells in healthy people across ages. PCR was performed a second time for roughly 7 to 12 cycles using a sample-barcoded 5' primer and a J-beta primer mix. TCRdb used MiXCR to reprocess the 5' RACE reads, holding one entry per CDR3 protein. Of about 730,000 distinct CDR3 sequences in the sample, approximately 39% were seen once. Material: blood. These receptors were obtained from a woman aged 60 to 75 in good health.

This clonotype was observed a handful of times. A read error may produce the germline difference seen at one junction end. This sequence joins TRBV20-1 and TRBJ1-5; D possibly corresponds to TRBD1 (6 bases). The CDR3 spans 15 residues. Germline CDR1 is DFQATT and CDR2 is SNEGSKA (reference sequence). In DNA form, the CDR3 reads TGCAGTGCTAGAGCAGGGGCGGATAGCCATCAGCCCCAGCATTTT. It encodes CSARAGADSHQPQHF.

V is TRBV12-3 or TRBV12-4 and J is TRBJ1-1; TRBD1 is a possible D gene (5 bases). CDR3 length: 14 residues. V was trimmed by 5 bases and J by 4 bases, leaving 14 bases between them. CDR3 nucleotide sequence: TGTGCCAGCAGTGGGAGAGGTGGGGGCACTGAAGCTTTCTTT. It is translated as CASSGRGGGTEAFF.

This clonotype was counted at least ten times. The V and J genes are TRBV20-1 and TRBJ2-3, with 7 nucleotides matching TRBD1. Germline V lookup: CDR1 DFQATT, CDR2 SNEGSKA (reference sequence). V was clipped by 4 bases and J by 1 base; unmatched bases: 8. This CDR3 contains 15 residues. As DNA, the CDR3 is TGCAGTGCTACGACAGGGTATTCCGGCACAGATACGCAGTATTTT. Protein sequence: CSATTGYSGTDTQYF.

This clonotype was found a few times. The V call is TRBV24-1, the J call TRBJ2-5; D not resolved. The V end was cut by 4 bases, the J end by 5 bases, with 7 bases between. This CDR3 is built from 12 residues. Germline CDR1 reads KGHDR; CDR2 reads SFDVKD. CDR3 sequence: CATSDQMETQYF. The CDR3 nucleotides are TGTGCCACCAGTGACCAAATGGAGACCCAGTACTTC.

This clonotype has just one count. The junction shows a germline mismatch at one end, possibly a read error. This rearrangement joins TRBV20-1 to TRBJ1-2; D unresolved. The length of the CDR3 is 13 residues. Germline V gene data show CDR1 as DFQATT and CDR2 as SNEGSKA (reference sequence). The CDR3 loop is CSAPGRAVSGCTF. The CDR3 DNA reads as TGCAGTGCTCCCGGACGGGCAGTATCAGGCTGCACCTTC.

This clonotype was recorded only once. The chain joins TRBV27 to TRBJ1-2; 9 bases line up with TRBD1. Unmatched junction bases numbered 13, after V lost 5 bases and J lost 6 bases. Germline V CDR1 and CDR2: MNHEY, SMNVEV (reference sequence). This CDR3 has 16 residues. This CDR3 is CASSHRRTGENHGYTF. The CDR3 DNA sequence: TGTGCCAGCAGTCATCGCAGGACAGGGGAGAACCATGGCTACACCTTC.

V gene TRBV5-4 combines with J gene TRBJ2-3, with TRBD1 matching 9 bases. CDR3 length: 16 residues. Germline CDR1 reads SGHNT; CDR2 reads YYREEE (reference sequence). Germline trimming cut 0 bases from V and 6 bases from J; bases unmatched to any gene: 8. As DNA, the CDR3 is TGTGCCAGCAGCTTGGTTACCGGGACAGGGTCGGATACGCAGTATTTT. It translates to CASSLVTGTGSDTQYF.

For the CDR3, the DNA is TGTGCCAGCGGGCGCGTCGCCGACGAGCAGTACTTC. Protein: CASGRVADEQYF. The V and J genes are TRBV9 and TRBJ2-4; D is unclear. Judging by the DNA end, TRBJ2-7 fits better; the J call may be wrong. Germline loops: CDR1 SGDLS, CDR2 YYNGEE. The CDR3 is 12 amino acids.

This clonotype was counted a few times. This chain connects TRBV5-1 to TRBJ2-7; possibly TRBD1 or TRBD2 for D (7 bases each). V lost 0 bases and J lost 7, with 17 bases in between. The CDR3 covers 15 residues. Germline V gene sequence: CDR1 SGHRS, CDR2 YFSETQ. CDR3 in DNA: TGCGCCAGCAGCTTGGAGGGAGGGGGCCCGTCAGAGCAGTACTTC. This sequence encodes CASSLEGGGPSEQYF. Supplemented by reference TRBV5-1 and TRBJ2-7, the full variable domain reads KAGVTQTPRYLIKTRGQQVTLSCSPISGHRSVSWYQQTPGQGLQFLFEYFSETQRNKGNFPGRFSGRQFSNSRSEMNVSTLELGDSALYLCASSLEGGGPSEQYFGPGTRLTVT.

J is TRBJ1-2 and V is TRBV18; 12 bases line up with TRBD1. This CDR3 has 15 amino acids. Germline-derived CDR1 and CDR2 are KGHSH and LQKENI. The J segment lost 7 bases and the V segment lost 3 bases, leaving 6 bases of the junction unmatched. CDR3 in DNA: TGTGCCAGCTCACCCGGGACAGGGGGCCCCCTTGGCTACACCTTC. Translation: CASSPGTGGPLGYTF.

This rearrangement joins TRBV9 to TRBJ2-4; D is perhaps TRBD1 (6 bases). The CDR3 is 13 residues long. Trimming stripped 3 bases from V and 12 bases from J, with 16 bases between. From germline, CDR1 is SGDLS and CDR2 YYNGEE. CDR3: CASSGGGLTDQYF. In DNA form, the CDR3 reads TGTGCCAGCAGCGGAGGGGGATTGACCGATCAGTACTTC.

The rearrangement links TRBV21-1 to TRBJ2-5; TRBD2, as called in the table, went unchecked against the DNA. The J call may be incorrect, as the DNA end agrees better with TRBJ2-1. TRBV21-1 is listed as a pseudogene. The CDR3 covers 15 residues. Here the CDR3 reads CASSNGKWEEETQFF. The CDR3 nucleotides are TGTGCCAGCAGCAACGGAAAGTGGGAGGAAGAGACCCAGTTCTTC.

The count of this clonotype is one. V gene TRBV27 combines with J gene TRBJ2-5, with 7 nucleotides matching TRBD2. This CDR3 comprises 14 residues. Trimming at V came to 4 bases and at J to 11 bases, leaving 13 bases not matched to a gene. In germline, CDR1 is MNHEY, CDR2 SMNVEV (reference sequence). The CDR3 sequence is CASSSLAENNEQYF. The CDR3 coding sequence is TGTGCCAGCAGTTCCCTAGCGGAAAACAATGAGCAGTACTTC.

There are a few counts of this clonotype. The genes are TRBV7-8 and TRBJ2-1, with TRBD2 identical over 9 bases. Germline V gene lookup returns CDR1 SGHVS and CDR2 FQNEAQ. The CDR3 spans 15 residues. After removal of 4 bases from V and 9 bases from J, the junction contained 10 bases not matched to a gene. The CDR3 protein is CASSSGLATGREQFF. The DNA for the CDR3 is TGTGCCAGCAGCTCCGGACTAGCGACGGGTCGTGAGCAGTTCTTC.

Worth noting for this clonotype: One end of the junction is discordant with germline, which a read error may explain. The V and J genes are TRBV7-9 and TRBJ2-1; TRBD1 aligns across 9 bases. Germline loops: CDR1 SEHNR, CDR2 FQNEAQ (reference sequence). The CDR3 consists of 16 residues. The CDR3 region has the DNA TGTGCCGGCAGCTTAGCTAGGGGACAGGGCTACAATGAGCAGTTCTTC. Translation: CAGSLARGQGYNEQFF.

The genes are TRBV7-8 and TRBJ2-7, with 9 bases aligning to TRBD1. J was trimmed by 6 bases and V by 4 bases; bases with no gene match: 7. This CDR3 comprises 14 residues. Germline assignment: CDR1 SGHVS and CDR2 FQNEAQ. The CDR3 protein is CASSSRTGGTEQYF. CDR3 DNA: TGTGCCAGCAGCTCCCGTACAGGGGGCACCGAGCAGTACTTC.

The CDR3 loop is CAINRQGTGANTGELFF. The CDR3 DNA is TGTGCCATCAACCGACAGGGGACGGGGGCGAACACCGGGGAGCTGTTTTTT. The rearrangement links TRBV10-3 to TRBJ2-2; TRBD1 agrees at 8 bases. V gave up 7 bases and J gave up 0 bases; unmatched junction bases: 10. Per the germline V gene, CDR1 is ENHRY and CDR2 is SYGVKD. CDR3 length: 17 residues.

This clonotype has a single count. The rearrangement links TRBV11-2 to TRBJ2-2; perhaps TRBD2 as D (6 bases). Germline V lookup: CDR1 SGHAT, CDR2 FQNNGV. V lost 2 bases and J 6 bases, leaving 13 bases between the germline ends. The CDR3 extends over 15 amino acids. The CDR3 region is CASSLTPSDSGELFF. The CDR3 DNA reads TGTGCCAGCAGCTTAACACCTAGCGACTCCGGGGAGCTGTTTTTT.

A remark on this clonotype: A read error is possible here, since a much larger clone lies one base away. CDR3 loop: CASSRGQGGKETQYF. The CDR3 DNA reads as TGTGCCAGCAGTCGTGGACAGGGGGGAAAAGAGACCCAGTACTTC. This chain connects TRBV6-5 to TRBJ2-5, with 10 bases aligning to TRBD1. With V trimmed by 5 bases and J by 3 bases, 6 bases remained unmatched. Germline V gene lookup returns CDR1 MNHEY and CDR2 SVGAGI. The CDR3 sequence is 15 residues long.

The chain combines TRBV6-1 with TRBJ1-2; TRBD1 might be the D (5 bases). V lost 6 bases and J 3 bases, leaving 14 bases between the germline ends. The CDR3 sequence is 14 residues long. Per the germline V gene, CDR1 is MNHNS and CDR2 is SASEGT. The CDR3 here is CASSAIGGDYGYTF. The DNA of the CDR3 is TGTGCCAGCAGCGCGATCGGGGGAGACTATGGCTACACCTTC.

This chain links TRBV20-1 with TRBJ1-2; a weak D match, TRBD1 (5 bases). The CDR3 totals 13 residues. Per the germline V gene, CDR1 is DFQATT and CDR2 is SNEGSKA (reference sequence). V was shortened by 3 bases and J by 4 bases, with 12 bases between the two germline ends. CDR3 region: CSASMGRSYGYTF. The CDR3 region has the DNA TGCAGTGCTAGTATGGGGCGAAGCTATGGCTACACCTTC.

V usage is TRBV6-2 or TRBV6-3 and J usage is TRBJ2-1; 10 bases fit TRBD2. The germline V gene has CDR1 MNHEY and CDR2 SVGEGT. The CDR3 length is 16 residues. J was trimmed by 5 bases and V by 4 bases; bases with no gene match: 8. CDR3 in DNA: TGTGCCAGCAGTTCCCGAGCGGGAGGGCCCCACAATGAGCAGTTCTTC. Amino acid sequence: CASSSRAGGPHNEQFF.

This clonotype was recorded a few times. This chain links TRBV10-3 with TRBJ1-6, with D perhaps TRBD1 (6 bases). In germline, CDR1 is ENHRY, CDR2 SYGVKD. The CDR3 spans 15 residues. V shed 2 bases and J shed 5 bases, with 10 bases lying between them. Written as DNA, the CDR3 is TGTGCCATCAGTGAGAGGGCAGGGGATAATTCACCCCTCCACTTT. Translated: CAISERAGDNSPLHF.